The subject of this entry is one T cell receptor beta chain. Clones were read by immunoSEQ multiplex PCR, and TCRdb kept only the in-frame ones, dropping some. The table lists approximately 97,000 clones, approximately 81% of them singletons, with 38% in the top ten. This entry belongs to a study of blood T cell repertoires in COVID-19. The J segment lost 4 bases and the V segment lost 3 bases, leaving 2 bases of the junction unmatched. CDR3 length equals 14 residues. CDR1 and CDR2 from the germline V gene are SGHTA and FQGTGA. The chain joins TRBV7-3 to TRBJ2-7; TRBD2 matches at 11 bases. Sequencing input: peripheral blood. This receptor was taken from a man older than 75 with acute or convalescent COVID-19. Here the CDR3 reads CASSFGTSGYEQYF. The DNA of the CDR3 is TGTGCCAGCAGCTTTGGGACTAGCGGTTACGAGCAGTACTTC.